These 20 T cell receptor beta chains came from one sample sequenced in a study of cytomegalovirus exposure and HLA in healthy donors (dated by TCRdb to about 2017). Library preparation was by the immunoSEQ multiplex PCR assay. TCRdb mirrors the immuneACCESS table, restricted to in-frame sequences. Some clones are absent from its copies; in checked studies, under half trace to an unresolved V gene, and the reason for the others is unknown. In all, the sample holds approximately 98,000 clones, and roughly 95% of those were seen once. The ten largest clones add up to roughly 0.7% of the sample. Sequenced material: PBMCs. The receptors come from a woman between 18 and 30 years old in good health and CMV-seronegative.

CDR3 sequence reads: CASSPSSGTGLYEQYF. The CDR3 region has the DNA TGTGCCAGCTCACCATCCTCTGGGACAGGGTTATACGAGCAGTACTTC. The chain recombines TRBV18 with TRBJ2-7; TRBD1 matches at 9 bases. The ends lost 2 bases at V and 4 bases at J; junction bases unmatched: 9. The CDR3 has 16 residues. Germline-derived CDR1 and CDR2 are KGHSH and LQKENI.

The rearrangement links TRBV6-5 to TRBJ2-7; 7 nucleotides match TRBD1. The germline gives CDR1 MNHEY, CDR2 SVGAGI. The CDR3 length is 13 residues. The V gene end was trimmed by 6 bases and the J gene end by 4 bases; junction bases not matched to a gene: 6. CDR3 protein: CASRPQGLYEQYF. The DNA of the CDR3 is TGTGCCAGCAGGCCACAGGGGCTATACGAGCAGTACTTC.

The V gene is TRBV29-1, the J gene TRBJ2-1, with TRBD2 matching over 9 bases. This CDR3 comprises 13 residues. V was pared by 6 bases and J by 7 bases, with 7 bases of the junction left unmatched. Germline V lookup: CDR1 SQVTM, CDR2 ANQGSEA. The CDR3 DNA reads as TGCAGCGTGCGGGGGGGCAATGGGAATGAGCAGTTCTTC. It translates to CSVRGGNGNEQFF.

The rearrangement uses TRBV5-6 and TRBJ1-5, with D uncertain. From germline, CDR1 is SGHDT and CDR2 YYEEEE. CDR3 length: 14 residues. V was clipped by 4 bases and J by 2 bases, with 10 bases between them. The CDR3 spells CASSAISRNQPQHF. DNA for the CDR3: TGTGCCAGCAGCGCGATTTCGCGCAATCAGCCCCAGCATTTT.

The chain combines TRBV6-6 with TRBJ1-1, with 7 bases matching TRBD1. CDR1 and CDR2 from the germline V gene are MNHNY and SVGAGI (reference sequence). The CDR3 has 16 residues. V trimming: 0 bases; J trimming: 0 bases; junction bases outside the gene matches: 4. DNA of the CDR3: TGTGCCAGCAGTTACTCAGGACAGGCCATGAACACTGAAGCTTTCTTT. Its protein is CASSYSGQAMNTEAFF.

The CDR3: CASSEGPPNTGELFF. The CDR3, as DNA: TGTGCCAGCAGTGAGGGGCCCCCGAACACCGGGGAGCTGTTTTTT. This chain joins TRBV2 and TRBJ2-2, with D possibly matching TRBD1 (5 bases). Trimming took 3 bases from V and 0 from J, leaving 8 bases between them. The CDR3 length is 15 residues. Germline V lookup: CDR1 SNHLY, CDR2 FYNNEI.

This rearrangement joins TRBV6-1 to TRBJ2-1; the D gene is possibly TRBD1 (6 bases). V was pared by 6 bases and J by 5 bases, with 14 bases between. This CDR3 region has 14 residues. The germline V gene encodes CDR1 MNHNS and CDR2 SASEGT. In DNA form, the CDR3 reads TGTGCCAGCAGCGCTCAGGGGCCGAACAATGAGCAGTTCTTC. It specifies CASSAQGPNNEQFF.

V is TRBV5-1 and J is TRBJ1-2; TRBD1 aligns across 9 bases. J lost 7 bases, V lost 3 bases, and 7 bases had no gene match. The germline CDR1 and CDR2 sequences are SGHRS and YFSETQ. The CDR3 loop spans 14 amino acids. The CDR3 nucleotides read TGCGCCAGCAGCTCCTCCGGGACAGGGTCTGGCTACACCTTC. This translates into CASSSSGTGSGYTF.

This clone has just one count. The chain carries TRBV28 and TRBJ1-5; perhaps TRBD1 as D (5 bases). Trimming pared 4 bases from V and 5 bases from J, leaving 18 bases between. Germline V CDR1 and CDR2: MDHEN, SYDVKM. The CDR3 loop spans 16 amino acids. CDR3 DNA sequence: TGTGCCAGCAGTTCCGGGTCCTTATCGGGGGATCAGCCCCAGCATTTT. Its protein is CASSSGSLSGDQPQHF.

CDR3 loop: CASSQGKDNRNTIYF. In DNA form, the CDR3 reads TGCGCCAGCAGCCAAGGCAAGGACAATAGAAACACCATATATTTT. The chain is built from TRBV4-3 and TRBJ1-3, with D possibly being TRBD1 (5 bases). CDR1 LGHNA and CDR2 YSLEER come from the germline V gene. The CDR3 covers 15 residues. V lost 1 base and J 5 bases, leaving 12 bases between the germline ends.

V gene TRBV9 combines with J gene TRBJ1-2; tentative D call: TRBD1 (5 bases). The CDR3 consists of 17 residues. Per the germline V gene, CDR1 is SGDLS and CDR2 is YYNGEE. Trimming cost V 3 bases and J 4 bases, with 22 bases left between them. For the CDR3, the DNA is TGTGCCAGCAGCGGCGGGGAAGGGGCGCTTAATTCCTATGGCTACACCTTC. Translating it yields CASSGGEGALNSYGYTF.

V is TRBV4-1 and J is TRBJ2-4, with D uncertain. This CDR3 is 15 amino acids long. The V gene's germline CDR1 is MGHRA and CDR2 YSYEKL. Between the trimmed V and J ends, which lost 3 bases and 0 bases, there was a span of 9 bases. The CDR3 sequence: CASSHGLLAKNIQYF. CDR3 nucleotide sequence: TGCGCCAGCAGCCACGGTTTATTAGCCAAAAACATTCAGTACTTC.

The chain joins TRBV9 to TRBJ2-7, with D perhaps TRBD1 (5 bases). The CDR3 length is 14 residues. Trimming took off 4 bases at V and 4 bases at J, with 15 bases between the two ends. Germline V lookup: CDR1 SGDLS, CDR2 YYNGEE. This CDR3 reads CASSLEGVGYEQYF. The CDR3 nucleotides read TGTGCCAGCAGCCTCGAAGGGGTGGGATACGAGCAGTACTTC.

This chain joins TRBV28 and TRBJ2-7; a weak D match, TRBD2 (7 bases). CDR1 and CDR2 from the germline V gene are MDHEN and SYDVKM. The CDR3 runs to 15 residues. Trimming took 2 bases from V and 1 from J, leaving 12 bases between them. The CDR3 protein is CASSLGGALSYEQYF. The CDR3 nucleotides are TGTGCCAGCAGTTTAGGGGGGGCACTGTCCTACGAGCAGTACTTC.

This sequence joins TRBV28 and TRBJ1-1; TRBD1 agrees at 11 bases. J gave up 4 bases and V 6 bases, and 7 bases lay outside the gene matches. The CDR3 spans 15 residues. Germline V gene data show CDR1 as MDHEN and CDR2 as SYDVKM. The CDR3: CASSPTGTGGTEAFF. The CDR3 DNA reads TGTGCCAGCAGCCCAACCGGGACAGGGGGCACTGAAGCTTTCTTT.

The chain carries TRBV5-1 and TRBJ2-5, with TRBD1 matching over 10 bases. V dropped 0 bases and J dropped 3; count of bases not matched to a gene: 5. The CDR3 runs 16 residues. The germline gives CDR1 SGHRS, CDR2 YFSETQ. CDR3 DNA sequence: TGCGCCAGCAGCTTGGGACAGGGGGCGTGGGAAGAGACCCAGTACTTC. This encodes CASSLGQGAWEETQYF.

This chain links TRBV4-3 with TRBJ2-1; 9 bases agree with TRBD2. Germline V gene sequence: CDR1 LGHNA, CDR2 YSLEER. The J segment lost 7 bases and the V segment lost 3 bases, leaving 13 bases of the junction unmatched. CDR3 size: 17 residues. The CDR3 is CASSQPVGRGGTNEQFF. CDR3 DNA: TGCGCCAGCAGCCAGCCTGTCGGGCGGGGGGGCACAAATGAGCAGTTCTTC.

The V gene is TRBV4-1, the J gene TRBJ1-1; D is undetermined. This CDR3 region has 14 residues. CDR1 and CDR2 (germline): MGHRA, YSYEKL. Trimming stripped 0 bases from V and 4 bases from J, with 9 bases between. The CDR3 region has the DNA TGCGCCAGCAGCCAAGATCCACGGGGCACTGAAGCTTTCTTT. Protein sequence: CASSQDPRGTEAFF.

To note about this clone: A junction end diverges from the germline sequence, so it may reflect a read error. The gene calls are TRBV5-1 and TRBJ1-4; D is unresolved. Germline V gene data show CDR1 as SGHRS and CDR2 as YFSETQ. The CDR3 is 16 residues long. This chain's CDR3 is CTSSLALIGEVEKLFF. Written as DNA, the CDR3 is TGCACCAGCAGCTTGGCCCTGATCGGGGAGGTTGAAAAACTGTTTTTT.

V is TRBV6-5 and J is TRBJ1-6; 7 bases are a match to TRBD1. Trimming took 0 bases from V and 7 from J; bases not matched to a gene: 6. The V gene's germline CDR1 is MNHEY and CDR2 SVGAGI. The CDR3 loop spans 16 amino acids. For the CDR3, the DNA is TGTGCCAGCAGTTACTCGCGAGACAGGGTCAATTCACCCCTCCACTTT. This translates into CASSYSRDRVNSPLHF.